Detailed here is one T cell receptor (beta chain). Its antigen is undetermined. This sample was taken from a study of cytomegalovirus exposure and HLA in healthy donors. CDR1 SGHNT and CDR2 YYREEE come from the germline V gene (reference sequence). The V and J ends lost 4 bases and 4 bases, in that order; junction bases with no gene match: 7. CDR3 length equals 17 residues. Regarding the study as a whole: An assumption of roughly uniform sequencing depth across donors underlay the presence/absence analyses. Later analysis suggested links between common viral pathogens and several top significant clusters. Specificity for CMV antigens was confirmed in vitro for three of the CMV-associated chains.

With 60 Vbeta and 13 Jbeta primers, the PCR was carried out. Original analysis: Counted up in a later analysis, unique TCR beta chains came to approximately 83 million, with around 10 million shared. This table comes from immunoSEQ multiplex PCR, and its TCRdb copy is limited to in-frame clones, with some not included. That table furnishes V, J and clone size, whereas the DNA furnished D and trimming. The table shows some 140,000 clones, with roughly four fifths occurring only once. This sequence originates from a man between 25 and 39 years old in good health and CMV-seronegative. Sequences were obtained from PBMCs. J is TRBJ2-2 and V is TRBV5-4, with 13 bases identical to TRBD2. The CDR3 coding sequence is TGTGCCAGCAGCAAAGGGACTAGCGGGATGGCCACCGGGGAGCTGTTTTTT. Protein sequence: CASSKGTSGMATGELFF. Looking up the rest from reference TRBV5-4 and TRBJ2-2 gives the full variable domain: ETGVTQSPTHLIKTRGQQVTLRCSSQSGHNTVSWYQQALGQGPQFIFQYYREEENGRGNFPPRFSGLQFPNYSSELNVNALELDDSALYLCASSKGTSGMATGELFFGEGSRLTVL.